One and the same sample provided the 17 T cell receptor beta chains below, sequenced in a study of cytomegalovirus exposure and HLA in healthy donors. The primer mix had 60 Vbeta and 13 Jbeta primers. The assay was immunoSEQ multiplex PCR, and TCRdb's table has in-frame clones only and misses some. The sample lists 150,000 to 200,000 clones, 79% occurring once. The sample consisted of PBMCs. The receptor source for this set is a girl aged 10 to 17 in good health and CMV-seropositive.

The chain recombines TRBV4-3 with TRBJ2-5; 15 bases match TRBD2. CDR1 and CDR2 (germline): LGHNA, YSLEER. The CDR3 loop spans 18 amino acids. V lost 0 bases and J lost 2; bases outside the gene matches: 4. CDR3 DNA sequence: TGCGCCAGCAGCCAAGACGGGACTAGCGGGGGGCGTCAAGAGACCCAGTACTTC. Its translation is CASSQDGTSGGRQETQYF.

The chain recombines TRBV7-2 with TRBJ2-5; D is ambiguous. CDR1 and CDR2 (germline): SGHTA, FQGNSA. The CDR3 is 16 amino acids. Trimming shortened V by 0 bases and J by 5 bases, and 16 bases separated the two germline ends. Here the CDR3 reads CASSLATLPTGETQYF. For the CDR3, the DNA is TGTGCCAGCAGCTTAGCGACCCTTCCGACCGGGGAGACCCAGTACTTC. Combining the CDR3 with reference TRBV7-2 and TRBJ2-5 gives the whole variable domain GAGVSQSPSNKVTEKGKDVELRCDPISGHTALYWYRQSLGQGLEFLIYFQGNSAPDKSGLPSDRFSAERTGGSVSTLTIQRTQQEDSAVYLCASSLATLPTGETQYFGPGTRLLVL.

The gene calls are TRBV5-6 and TRBJ1-2; D is possibly TRBD1 (6 bases). This CDR3 has 14 residues. Trimming took off 3 bases at V and 4 bases at J, with 13 bases between the two ends. Germline V gene sequence: CDR1 SGHDT, CDR2 YYEEEE. The CDR3 protein is CASSSWTDLYGYTF. The CDR3 region has the DNA TGTGCCAGCAGCTCATGGACAGACCTCTATGGCTACACCTTC.

CDR3 sequence reads: CASIDSDGTFYGYTF. In DNA, the CDR3 is TGTGCCAGCATCGACTCCGACGGGACATTCTATGGCTACACCTTC. The V call is TRBV6-6, the J call TRBJ1-2; TRBD1 might be the D (6 bases). Between the trimmed V and J ends, which lost 7 bases and 4 bases, there was a span of 19 bases. Germline values: CDR1 MNHNY, CDR2 SVGAGI (reference sequence). This CDR3 has 15 amino acids.

J is TRBJ2-3 and V is TRBV4-3; possibly TRBD1 for D (5 bases). The CDR3 length is 15 residues. V was cut by 0 bases and J by 6 bases, with 13 bases left in between. Germline assignment: CDR1 LGHNA and CDR2 YSLEER. The CDR3 nucleotides are TGCGCCAGCAGCCAAGATCTAGGGGTTCTTGATACGCAGTATTTT. Protein product: CASSQDLGVLDTQYF.

The rearrangement links TRBV4-3 to TRBJ2-1; possible D gene TRBD2, 5 bases. The CDR3 is 16 amino acids. Trimming took off 0 bases at V and 7 bases at J, with 16 bases between the two ends. Germline CDR1 is LGHNA and CDR2 is YSLEER. The chain's CDR3 is CASSQDVGVAVNEQFF. In nucleotides, the CDR3 is TGCGCCAGCAGCCAAGATGTCGGGGTGGCAGTGAATGAGCAGTTCTTC.

Details on this clone: The sample holds other DNA sequences that translate to the same CDR3. V gene TRBV9 combines with J gene TRBJ2-3; the match to TRBD2 covers 11 bases. CDR1 is SGDLS, CDR2 YYNGEE, per germline. The CDR3 spans 16 residues. V was pared by 1 base and J by 2 bases, with 3 bases of the junction left unmatched. The CDR3 reads CASSVSSGGSTDTQYF. The DNA of the CDR3 is TGTGCCAGCAGCGTATCTAGCGGGGGGTCCACAGATACGCAGTATTTT.

The chain links TRBV6-6 to TRBJ1-5, with D perhaps matching TRBD1 (5 bases). V was shortened by 2 bases and J by 1 base, with 12 bases between the two germline ends. This CDR3 spans 16 amino acids. Germline V lookup: CDR1 MNHNY, CDR2 SVGAGI (reference sequence). The CDR3 DNA follows: TGTGCCAGCAGTTACCAGGGCGGGGTGAGCAATCAGCCCCAGCATTTT. Its translation is CASSYQGGVSNQPQHF.

The chain joins TRBV7-2 to TRBJ2-4; 7 positions agree with TRBD2. The CDR3 totals 16 residues. Germline CDR1 and CDR2: SGHTA and FQGNSA. The V and J ends lost 6 bases and 4 bases, in that order; junction bases with no gene match: 12. The CDR3 bases are TGTGCCAGCAGTTATCAACTCAAGGGACTAAAAAACATTCAGTACTTC. As protein: CASSYQLKGLKNIQYF.

V gene TRBV11-2 combines with J gene TRBJ1-4; D might be TRBD1 (5 bases). The CDR3 is made up of 15 amino acids. From germline, CDR1 is SGHAT and CDR2 FQNNGV. V was shortened by 1 base and J by 6 bases, with 12 bases between the two germline ends. CDR3 in amino acids: CASSLGAGYDEKLFF. CDR3 sequence (DNA): TGTGCCAGCAGCTTAGGGGCAGGGTATGATGAAAAACTGTTTTTT.

This rearrangement joins TRBV5-1 to TRBJ2-5, with 10 bases aligning to TRBD2. The CDR3 length is 16 residues. With 2 bases clipped from V and 1 base from J, the junction kept 5 bases outside the gene matches. Germline-derived CDR1 and CDR2 are SGHRS and YFSETQ. The CDR3 nucleotides are TGCGCCAGCAGCTTTCAAGCGGGGGGGTTCCAAGAGACCCAGTACTTC. It is translated as CASSFQAGGFQETQYF.

In this sample, this clone turned up a few times. V and J are TRBV9 and TRBJ1-1, with 8 bases that match TRBD1. Per the germline V gene, CDR1 is SGDLS and CDR2 is YYNGEE. The CDR3 is 15 residues long. Unmatched junction bases numbered 12, after V lost 7 bases and J lost 4 bases. The CDR3 region is CASAPGGEDGTEAFF. Here the CDR3 DNA reads TGTGCCAGCGCACCAGGGGGCGAGGATGGCACTGAAGCTTTCTTT. The entire variable domain, with the rest obtained from reference TRBV9 and TRBJ1-1, is as follows: DSGVTQTPKHLITATGQRVTLRCSPRSGDLSVYWYQQSLDQGLQFLIQYYNGEERAKGNILERFSAQQFPDLHSELNLSSLELGDSALYFCASAPGGEDGTEAFFGQGTRLTVV.

J is TRBJ2-7 and V is TRBV29-1; 10 bases map to TRBD2. The V gene's germline CDR1 is SQVTM and CDR2 ANQGSEA. V lost 3 bases and J lost 2; bases outside the gene matches: 7. This CDR3 has 15 residues. CDR3: CSVDVGLAPTYEQYF. The CDR3 region has the DNA TGCAGCGTTGATGTGGGACTAGCGCCGACCTACGAGCAGTACTTC.

This clone was seen a few times. The chain uses TRBV5-6 and TRBJ2-4; 10 bases align to TRBD2. CDR1 is SGHDT, CDR2 YYEEEE, per germline. V lost 2 bases to trimming and J lost 8 bases; unmatched junction nucleotides: 4. The CDR3 sequence is 14 residues long. CDR3 in amino acids: CASSFSGGRDIQYF. The CDR3 coding sequence is TGTGCCAGCAGCTTTAGCGGGGGGCGTGACATTCAGTACTTC.

CDR3 sequence (DNA): TGTGCCAGCAGCGTGCAGGTGGGCGCTGAAGCTTTCTTT. Protein product: CASSVQVGAEAFF. The chain joins TRBV6-5 to TRBJ1-1; D not resolved. The CDR3 spans 13 residues. The germline V gene encodes CDR1 MNHEY and CDR2 SVGAGI. Between the trimmed V and J ends, which lost 6 bases and 6 bases, there was a span of 14 bases.

This clone has a handful of counts. The chain links TRBV30 to TRBJ1-1; 9 nucleotides line up with TRBD1. J lost 6 bases, V lost 4 bases, and 9 bases had no gene match. The CDR3 runs to 14 residues. Germline V gene lookup returns CDR1 GTSNPN and CDR2 SVGIG (reference sequence). CDR3 DNA: TGTGCCTGGAAAAAGACAGGGGGTGCGTCTGAAGCTTTCTTT. Its translation is CAWKKTGGASEAFF.

This rearrangement joins TRBV5-4 to TRBJ2-3, with 9 bases identical to TRBD2. Unmatched junction bases numbered 4, after V lost 1 base and J lost 1 base. The CDR3 covers 16 residues. The germline gives CDR1 SGHNT, CDR2 YYREEE (reference sequence). The CDR3 sequence: CASSLQRGAGTDTQYF. The CDR3 coding sequence is TGTGCCAGCAGCTTGCAGCGGGGGGCCGGCACAGATACGCAGTATTTT.